The 20 T cell receptor beta chains reported below all come from one sample, sequenced in a study of T-cell reconstitution after alpha-beta-depleted transplantation in children (dated by TCRdb to the mid-2010s). The sample's treatment or condition, from its label and the paper: allogeneic hematopoietic cell transplantation with graft depleted of TCRalphabeta T cells and CD19 B cells. Library preparation employed PCR. Sequencing took place on an Illumina HiSeq 2500. TCR library preparation used molecular barcoding, with unique molecular identifiers applied to normalize quantification of the TCRbeta repertoire. TCRdb's own reprocessing of the public reads used fastp at Q25 and MiXCR and kept productive beta chains. Each entry merges the rows of one CDR3 protein and shows their most common DNA and genes. This sample holds 81,000 or so distinct CDR3 sequences; 15% to 17% were observed only once. The ten largest clonotypes hold around 20% of the sample.

The source was PBMCs, mostly from graft donor cells, collected 180 days after TCRalphabeta/CD19-depleted stem cell transplant. These receptors were collected from a male patient between 2 and 15 years old who had a stem cell transplant for acute lymphoblastic leukemia, so the T cells may come from the graft donor.

The J gene is TRBJ1-2, the V gene TRBV20-1; 8 bases are a match to TRBD1. This CDR3 has 14 residues. Looked up from germline, CDR1 is DFQATT and CDR2 is SNEGSKA (reference sequence). V trimming: 2 bases; J trimming: 4 bases; junction bases outside the gene matches: 6. CDR3 sequence: CSARPRQGSYGYTF. The CDR3 DNA follows: TGCAGTGCTAGACCTCGACAGGGGAGCTATGGCTACACCTTC.

This chain connects TRBV5-1 to TRBJ1-1, with 8 bases matching TRBD1. CDR3 length equals 17 residues. Germline lookup yields CDR1 SGHRS and CDR2 YFSETQ. The junction had 11 bases not matched to a gene; V was cut back by 4 bases and J by 0 bases. The CDR3 region is CASSPGGRTGLNTEAFF. The DNA for the CDR3 is TGCGCCAGCAGCCCGGGGGGACGGACAGGGTTGAACACTGAAGCTTTCTTT.

This clonotype showed up just a few times. The chain links TRBV18 to TRBJ2-7; D call uncertain. This CDR3 spans 11 amino acids. Germline V CDR1 and CDR2: KGHSH, LQKENI. V lost 3 bases to trimming and J lost 7 bases, with 7 bases between them. The CDR3 nucleotides are TGTGCCAGCTCACCCAGCTGGGAGCAGTACTTC. This gives the protein CASSPSWEQYF.

The chain carries TRBV5-1 and TRBJ2-5, with 12 bases matching TRBD2. The CDR3 has 17 amino acids. V was pared by 0 bases and J by 5 bases, with 8 bases of the junction left unmatched. Germline CDR1 and CDR2: SGHRS and YFSETQ. In nucleotides, the CDR3 is TGCGCCAGCAGCTTGGACCTAGCGGGGGGGCCTCAGGAGACCCAGTACTTC. Translated, it gives CASSLDLAGGPQETQYF.

This clonotype was detected only a few times. The chain combines TRBV7-9 with TRBJ2-7; no clear D gene. CDR3 length equals 14 residues. Trimming left V 1 base short and J 7 bases short, with 14 bases between. CDR1 is SEHNR and CDR2 is FQNEAQ in the germline V gene (reference sequence). CDR3 region: CASSLVGSGQEQYF. Here the CDR3 DNA reads TGTGCCAGCAGCTTAGTTGGATCTGGTCAAGAGCAGTACTTC.

V gene TRBV20-1 combines with J gene TRBJ2-3, with D possibly matching TRBD2 (5 bases). Germline lookup yields CDR1 DFQATT and CDR2 SNEGSKA (reference sequence). V lost 3 bases to trimming and J lost 1 base, with 11 bases between them. This CDR3 has 14 residues. CDR3 in amino acids: CSARRVPRTDTQYF. The CDR3 region has the DNA TGCAGTGCTAGGAGGGTGCCTCGCACAGATACGCAGTATTTT.

V is TRBV20-1 and J is TRBJ1-2, with D perhaps matching TRBD1 (5 bases). This CDR3 region has 13 residues. Per germline, CDR1 DFQATT and CDR2 SNEGSKA (reference sequence). V lost 5 bases and J 8 bases, leaving 18 bases between the germline ends. As DNA, the CDR3 is TGCAGTGCTCCCAAAGATGGGGGGGAAGGCTACACCTTC. Translation: CSAPKDGGEGYTF.

CDR3 in amino acids: CASSLPGTSSLNEQFF. CDR3 DNA sequence: TGTGCCAGCAGCTTGCCCGGGACTAGCAGTTTAAATGAGCAGTTCTTC. The chain recombines TRBV5-6 with TRBJ2-1, with TRBD2 identical over 9 bases. This CDR3 has 16 amino acids. From germline, CDR1 is SGHDT and CDR2 YYEEEE. J gave up 7 bases and V 1 base, and 9 bases lay outside the gene matches. Complete variable domain (other parts from reference TRBV5-6 and TRBJ2-1): DAGVTQSPTHLIKTRGQQVTLRCSPKSGHDTVSWYQQALGQGPQFIFQYYEEEERQRGNFPDRFSGHQFPNYSSELNVNALLLGDSALYLCASSLPGTSSLNEQFFGPGTRLTVL.

Worth noting for this clonotype: This could be a read error, since a much larger clone is one nucleotide away. The CDR3 does not close with the conserved phenylalanine or tryptophan, likely indicating a read error. J is TRBJ2-2 and V is TRBV4-3, with D tentatively TRBD2 (7 bases). V was cut by 4 bases and J by 0 bases, with 12 bases left in between. The CDR3 totals 16 residues. Per germline, CDR1 LGHNA and CDR2 YSLEER. CDR3 DNA: TGCGCCAGCAGCCGCTCGGGGGGCCCGAACACCGGGGAGCTGTTTTCT. It translates to CASSRSGGPNTGELFS.

The chain links TRBV20-1 to TRBJ1-5, with no clear D. The germline CDR1 and CDR2 sequences are DFQATT and SNEGSKA (reference sequence). V was clipped by 6 bases and J by 3 bases, with 15 bases between them. The CDR3 extends over 14 amino acids. CDR3 in amino acids: CSAGSQAYNQPQHF. The DNA for the CDR3 is TGCAGTGCCGGATCTCAGGCTTACAATCAGCCCCAGCATTTT.

This clonotype was seen at least ten times. The chain is built from TRBV6-5 and TRBJ1-5; D might be TRBD1 (5 bases). The V gene's germline CDR1 is MNHEY and CDR2 SVGAGI. The CDR3 length is 15 residues. V gave up 6 bases and J gave up 0 bases, with 12 bases separating them. CDR3 bases: TGTGCCAGCAGAGTCAGGGTATATAGCAATCAGCCCCAGCATTTT. The encoded protein is CASRVRVYSNQPQHF.

The V gene is TRBV5-5, the J gene TRBJ2-7; no clear D. V was shortened by 0 bases and J by 3 bases, with 10 bases between the two germline ends. The CDR3 consists of 14 residues. Germline CDR1 and CDR2: SGHKS and YYEKEE (reference sequence). The chain's CDR3 is CASSLVNFFYEQYF. In DNA, the CDR3 is TGTGCCAGCAGCTTGGTCAACTTCTTCTACGAGCAGTACTTC.

This clonotype was seen a handful of times. The V call is TRBV29-1, the J call TRBJ2-2; D remains ambiguous. The V end lost 3 bases, the J end lost 4 bases, and 6 bases lay between the germline ends. CDR1 and CDR2 (germline): SQVTM, ANQGSEA. CDR3 length: 12 amino acids. The CDR3 here is CSVDQVTGELFF. In DNA form, the CDR3 reads TGCAGCGTTGACCAGGTCACCGGGGAGCTGTTTTTT.

The V call is TRBV11-2, the J call TRBJ2-5, with 11 bases lining up with TRBD2. The CDR3 covers 18 residues. In germline, CDR1 is SGHAT, CDR2 FQNNGV. Losses at the gene ends were 5 bases for V and 5 bases for J; bases not matched to a gene: 16. The CDR3 DNA follows: TGTGCCAGCAGCCAGGGGCCTAGCGGGGGGTCGATAGGGGAGACCCAGTACTTC. Its translation: CASSQGPSGGSIGETQYF. Full variable domain (remainder filled in from reference TRBV11-2 and TRBJ2-5): EAGVAQSPRYKIIEKRQSVAFWCNPISGHATLYWYQQILGQGPKLLIQFQNNGVVDDSQLPKDRFSAERLKGVDSTLKIQPAKLEDSAVYLCASSQGPSGGSIGETQYFGPGTRLLVL.

This clonotype was seen a few times. One junction end does not reproduce the germline sequence, and a read error may be involved. J is TRBJ1-2 and V is TRBV7-2; 7 bases match TRBD1. The CDR3 consists of 12 residues. Germline CDR1 is SGHTA and CDR2 is FQGNSA. The CDR3 protein is CASSSRRDRQNF. CDR3 DNA: TGTGCCAGCAGCTCCCGCCGGGACAGACAAAACTTC.

The rearrangement links TRBV18 to TRBJ2-3, with D unresolved. Germline V CDR1 and CDR2: KGHSH, LQKENI. The CDR3 consists of 14 residues. Deletions cut 6 bases from V and 4 bases from J, with 14 bases between. The CDR3 DNA is TGTGCCAGCTCCCTCATGGGTGTCGCAGATACGCAGTATTTT. Protein: CASSLMGVADTQYF.

The J gene is TRBJ1-2, the V gene TRBV10-3, with 8 bases lining up with TRBD1. With 0 bases clipped from V and 4 bases from J, the junction kept 4 bases outside the gene matches. CDR1 and CDR2 from the germline V gene are ENHRY and SYGVKD. The CDR3 runs to 15 residues. This chain's CDR3 is CAISESDRAPYGYTF. The CDR3 coding sequence is TGTGCCATCAGTGAGTCGGACAGGGCTCCCTATGGCTACACCTTC.

Many counts were recorded for this clonotype. The J gene is TRBJ2-7, the V gene TRBV5-6, with D possibly called TRBD1 or TRBD2 (6 bases each). The CDR3 is 14 residues long. From germline, CDR1 is SGHDT and CDR2 YYEEEE. The V and J ends lost 2 bases and 3 bases respectively, with 12 bases between them. The chain's CDR3 is CASSLKEGVYEQYF. Here the CDR3 DNA reads TGTGCCAGCAGCTTAAAGGAGGGGGTCTACGAGCAGTACTTC.

This clonotype qualifies as medium-sized. V is TRBV6-2 or TRBV6-3 and J is TRBJ2-1, with 8 bases fitting TRBD2. Germline V gives CDR1 MNHEY, CDR2 SVGEGT. Losses at the gene ends were 8 bases for V and 3 bases for J; bases not matched to a gene: 6. The CDR3 length is 14 residues. CDR3 sequence: CASEGSGIYNEQFF. The CDR3 DNA reads as TGTGCCAGCGAGGGTAGCGGGATCTACAATGAGCAGTTCTTC.

This clonotype was observed a few times. The V and J genes are TRBV4-1 and TRBJ1-4; D gene ambiguous. Germline values: CDR1 MGHRA, CDR2 YSYEKL. CDR3 length: 14 amino acids. V was pared by 4 bases and J by 4 bases, with 10 bases between. CDR3 nucleotides: TGCGCCAGCAGCCGCCAGACTTATAATGAAAAACTGTTTTTT. It is translated as CASSRQTYNEKLFF.